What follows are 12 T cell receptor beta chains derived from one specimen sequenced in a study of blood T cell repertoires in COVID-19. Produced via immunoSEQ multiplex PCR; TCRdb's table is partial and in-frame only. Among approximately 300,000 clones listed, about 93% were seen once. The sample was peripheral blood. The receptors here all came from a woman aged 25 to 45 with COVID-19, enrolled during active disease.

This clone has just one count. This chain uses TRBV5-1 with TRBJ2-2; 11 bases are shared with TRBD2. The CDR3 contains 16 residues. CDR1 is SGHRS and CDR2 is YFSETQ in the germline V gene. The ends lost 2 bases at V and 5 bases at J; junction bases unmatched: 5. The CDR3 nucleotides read TGCGCCAGCAGCTTCCTAGCGGGAGGTGGGACCGGGGAGCTGTTTTTT. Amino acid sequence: CASSFLAGGGTGELFF.

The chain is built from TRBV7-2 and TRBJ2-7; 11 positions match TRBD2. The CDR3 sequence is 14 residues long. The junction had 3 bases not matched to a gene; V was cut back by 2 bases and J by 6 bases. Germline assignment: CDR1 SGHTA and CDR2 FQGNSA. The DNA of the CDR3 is TGTGCCAGCAGCTTAACTAGCGGGAGCCCCGAGCAGTACTTC. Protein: CASSLTSGSPEQYF.

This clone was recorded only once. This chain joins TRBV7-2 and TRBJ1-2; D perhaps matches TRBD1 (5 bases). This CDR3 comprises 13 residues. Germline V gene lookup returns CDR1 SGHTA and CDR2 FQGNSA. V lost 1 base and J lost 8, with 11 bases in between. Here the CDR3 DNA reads TGTGCCAGCAGCTTAGGCAGGGCCCTGGGCTACACCTTC. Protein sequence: CASSLGRALGYTF.

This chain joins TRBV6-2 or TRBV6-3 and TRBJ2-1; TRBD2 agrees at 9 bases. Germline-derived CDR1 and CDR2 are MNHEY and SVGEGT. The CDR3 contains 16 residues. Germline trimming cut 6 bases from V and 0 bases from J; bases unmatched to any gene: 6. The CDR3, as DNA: TGTGCCAGCAGCACTAGCGGGCGTCGCTCCTACAATGAGCAGTTCTTC. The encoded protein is CASSTSGRRSYNEQFF.

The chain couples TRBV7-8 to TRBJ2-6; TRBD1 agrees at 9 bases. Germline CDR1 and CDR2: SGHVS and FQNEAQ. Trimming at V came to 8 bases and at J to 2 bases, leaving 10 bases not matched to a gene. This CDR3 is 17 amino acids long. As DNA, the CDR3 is TGTGCCAGCGGTCCGACAGGGGGTCCACCTGGGGCCAACGTCCTGACTTTC. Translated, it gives CASGPTGGPPGANVLTF.

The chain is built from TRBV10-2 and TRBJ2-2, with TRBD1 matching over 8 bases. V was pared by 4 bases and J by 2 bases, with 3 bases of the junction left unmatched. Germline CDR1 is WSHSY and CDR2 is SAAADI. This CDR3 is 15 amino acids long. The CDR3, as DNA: TGCGCCAGCAGTGTTGCAGGGGGCAACACCGGGGAGCTGTTTTTT. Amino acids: CASSVAGGNTGELFF.

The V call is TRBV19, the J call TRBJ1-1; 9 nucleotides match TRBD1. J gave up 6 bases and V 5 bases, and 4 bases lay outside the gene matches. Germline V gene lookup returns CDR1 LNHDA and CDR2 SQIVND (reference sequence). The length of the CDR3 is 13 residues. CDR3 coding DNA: TGTGCCAGTAGTTTGACAGGGGGGGCTGAAGCTTTCTTT. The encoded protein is CASSLTGGAEAFF.

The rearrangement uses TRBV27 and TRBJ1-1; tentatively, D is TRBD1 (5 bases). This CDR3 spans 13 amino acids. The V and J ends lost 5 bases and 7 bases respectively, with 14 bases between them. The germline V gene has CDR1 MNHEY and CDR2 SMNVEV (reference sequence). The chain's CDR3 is CASSPRRGYEAFF. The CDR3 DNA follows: TGTGCCAGCAGTCCCCGGAGGGGCTATGAAGCTTTCTTT.

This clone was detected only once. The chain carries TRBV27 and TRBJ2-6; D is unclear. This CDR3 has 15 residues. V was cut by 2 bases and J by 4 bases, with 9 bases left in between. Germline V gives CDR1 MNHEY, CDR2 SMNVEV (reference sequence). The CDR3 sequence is CASSLQVTGANVLTF. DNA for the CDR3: TGTGCCAGCAGTTTACAGGTTACCGGGGCCAACGTCCTGACTTTC. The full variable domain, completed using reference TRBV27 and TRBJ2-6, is EAQVTQNPRYLITVTGKKLTVTCSQNMNHEYMSWYRQDPGLGLRQIYYSMNVEVTDKGDVPEGYKVSRKEKRNFPLILESPSPNQTSLYFCASSLQVTGANVLTFGAGSRLTVL.

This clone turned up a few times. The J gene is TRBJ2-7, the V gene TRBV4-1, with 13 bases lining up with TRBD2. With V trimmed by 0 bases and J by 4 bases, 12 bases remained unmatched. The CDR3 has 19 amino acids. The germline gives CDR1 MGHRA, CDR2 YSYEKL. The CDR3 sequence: CASSQDITGTSGMNYEQYF. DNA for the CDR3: TGCGCCAGCAGCCAAGACATAACGGGGACTAGCGGGATGAATTACGAGCAGTACTTC.

The CDR3 nucleotides read TGTGCCAGCAGTCCCCCCTCGGGAGCTTTAGAGACCCAGTACTTC. Translated: CASSPPSGALETQYF. The V gene is TRBV2, the J gene TRBJ2-5; tentatively, D is TRBD2 (6 bases). The ends were cut back, 5 bases at V and 4 bases at J, with 17 bases in the middle. The germline gives CDR1 SNHLY, CDR2 FYNNEI. This CDR3 comprises 15 residues.

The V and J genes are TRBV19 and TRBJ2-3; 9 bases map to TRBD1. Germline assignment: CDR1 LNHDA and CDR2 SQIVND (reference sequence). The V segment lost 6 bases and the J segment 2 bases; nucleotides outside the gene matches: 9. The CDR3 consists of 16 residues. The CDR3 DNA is TGTGCCAGTAGGCGTGGCGGGACAGGGATCACAGATACGCAGTATTTT. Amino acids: CASRRGGTGITDTQYF.